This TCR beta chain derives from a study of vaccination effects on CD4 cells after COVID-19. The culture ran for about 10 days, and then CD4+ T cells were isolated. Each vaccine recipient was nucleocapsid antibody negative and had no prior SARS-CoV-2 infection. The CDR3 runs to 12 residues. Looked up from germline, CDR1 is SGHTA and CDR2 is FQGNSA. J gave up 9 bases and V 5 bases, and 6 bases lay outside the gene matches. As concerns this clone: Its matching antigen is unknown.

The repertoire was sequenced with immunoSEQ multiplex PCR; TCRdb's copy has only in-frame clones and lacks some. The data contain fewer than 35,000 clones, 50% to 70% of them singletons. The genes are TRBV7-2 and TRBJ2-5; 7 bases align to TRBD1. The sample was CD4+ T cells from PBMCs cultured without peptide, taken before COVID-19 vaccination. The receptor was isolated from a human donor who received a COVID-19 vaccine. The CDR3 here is CASSRLQGPQYF. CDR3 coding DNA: TGTGCCAGCAGCCGTCTACAGGGGCCCCAGTACTTC.